The 7 T cell receptor beta chains listed next were all sequenced from one sample in a study of blood T cell repertoires in COVID-19. Sequenced by immunoSEQ multiplex PCR; TCRdb stores in-frame clones only, minus some. The table lists more than 300,000 clones, about 90% of them singletons. Material for sequencing was peripheral blood. The source of these receptors is a woman aged 25 to 39 with COVID-19, enrolled during active disease.

V is TRBV6-5 and J is TRBJ2-5, with TRBD1 matching over 7 bases. The CDR3 is 15 amino acids. Germline CDR1 MNHEY, CDR2 SVGAGI. J was trimmed by 2 bases and V by 6 bases; bases with no gene match: 9. CDR3 bases: TGTGCCAGCAGATCCTTGAGACAGGGTCAAGAGACCCAGTACTTC. Its protein is CASRSLRQGQETQYF.

This clone was recorded once. The chain joins TRBV28 to TRBJ1-5, with D perhaps TRBD1 (5 bases). The CDR3 length is 16 residues. Germline V gene data show CDR1 as MDHEN and CDR2 as SYDVKM. V was trimmed by 4 bases and J by 7 bases, leaving 20 bases between them. As DNA, the CDR3 is TGTGCCAGCAGTTCCACCTACAGGAGTGTAAGACAGCCCCAGCATTTT. Translation: CASSSTYRSVRQPQHF.

This chain joins TRBV4-1 and TRBJ2-5, with 7 bases that match TRBD1. The CDR3 is 16 residues long. Germline V gene data show CDR1 as MGHRA and CDR2 as YSYEKL. V dropped 2 bases and J dropped 2; count of bases not matched to a gene: 8. The chain's CDR3 is CASSQTPGQYQETQYF. The CDR3 DNA reads as TGCGCCAGCAGCCAAACTCCGGGACAGTATCAAGAGACCCAGTACTTC.

V is TRBV28 and J is TRBJ1-2, with 7 bases that match TRBD1. Looked up from germline, CDR1 is MDHEN and CDR2 is SYDVKM. The CDR3 is 14 residues long. The V segment lost 1 base and the J segment 4 bases; nucleotides outside the gene matches: 3. CDR3 residues: CASSLFQGGYGYTF. CDR3 nucleotides: TGTGCCAGCAGTTTATTCCAGGGGGGCTATGGCTACACCTTC.

In its sample, this clone was seen once. The J gene is TRBJ2-5, the V gene TRBV15; 7 nucleotides match TRBD1. Germline values: CDR1 LNHNV, CDR2 YYDKDF (reference sequence). This CDR3 comprises 13 residues. With V trimmed by 3 bases and J by 4 bases, 2 bases remained unmatched. The CDR3 region has the DNA TGTGCCACCAGCAGGGGACAGAGAGAGACCCAGTACTTC. Translation gives CATSRGQRETQYF.

This sequence joins TRBV28 and TRBJ2-2, with 7 bases lining up with TRBD2. CDR3 size: 15 residues. With 8 bases clipped from V and 4 bases from J, the junction kept 10 bases outside the gene matches. CDR1 is MDHEN and CDR2 is SYDVKM in the germline V gene. Here the CDR3 reads CASDPRGGATGELFF. The CDR3 bases are TGTGCCAGCGACCCCCGGGGAGGGGCCACCGGGGAGCTGTTTTTT.

V is TRBV18 and J is TRBJ1-4, with 10 nucleotides matching TRBD1. The CDR3 contains 15 residues. Germline V lookup: CDR1 KGHSH, CDR2 LQKENI. V gave up 6 bases and J gave up 5 bases; unmatched junction bases: 6. CDR3 coding DNA: TGTGCCAGCTCGGAGGGACAGGGGAAGAATGAAAAACTGTTTTTT. Protein product: CASSEGQGKNEKLFF.